This is a list of T cell receptor beta chains from one sample in a study of identifying expanded T cells in peripheral blood. Produced via immunoSEQ multiplex PCR; TCRdb's table is partial and in-frame only. Found here are about 94,000 clones, roughly 88% of them singletons; the top ten hold approximately 5.3%. What was sequenced was blood. The receptors were sampled from a person aged 18 to 70 in good health. CDR3s include the opening cysteine and the closing phenylalanine or tryptophan. D genes are given only for firm matches. Clone size is stated in some rows and not others, as once, few, many or a class when expanded.

cdr3_aa: CASSYGVRDYGYTF
cdr3_nt: TGTGCCAGCAGTTATGGGGTCCGGGACTATGGCTACACCTTC
d_call: -
v_call: TRBV6-1
clone_size: -
j_call: TRBJ1-2

cdr3_aa: CASSHGQRNTEAFF
cdr3_nt: TGTGCCAGCAGCCACGGACAGCGCAACACTGAAGCTTTCTTT
d_call: -
v_call: TRBV7-9
clone_size: few
j_call: TRBJ1-1

cdr3_aa: CASSSGPETGSYEQYF
cdr3_nt: TGCGCCAGCAGCTCAGGTCCGGAGACGGGGTCCTACGAGCAGTACTTC
d_call: -
v_call: TRBV5-1
clone_size: -
j_call: TRBJ2-7

cdr3_aa: CASSAEPGPQGQFF
cdr3_nt: TGCGCCAGCAGCGCGGAACCGGGGCCGCAGGGGCAGTTCTTC
d_call: -
v_call: TRBV5-1
clone_size: -
j_call: TRBJ2-1

cdr3_aa: CASNRGLNTEAFF
cdr3_nt: TGTGCCAGCAATAGAGGACTGAACACTGAAGCTTTCTTT
d_call: -
v_call: TRBV7-2
clone_size: -
j_call: TRBJ1-1

cdr3_aa: CASSVTGRNRRLVYNSPLHF
cdr3_nt: TGTGCCAGCAGCGTAACGGGCCGAAATAGGCGTCTGGTTTATAATTCACCCCTCCACTTT
d_call: -
v_call: TRBV9
clone_size: few
j_call: TRBJ1-6

cdr3_aa: CASSPDRANTIYF
cdr3_nt: TGTGCCAGCAGCCCGGACAGGGCCAACACCATATATTTT
d_call: TRBD1
v_call: TRBV5-4
clone_size: -
j_call: TRBJ1-3

cdr3_aa: CASSLGADLNTEAFF
cdr3_nt: TGTGCCAGCAGCTTAGGGGCGGATCTGAACACTGAAGCTTTCTTT
d_call: -
v_call: TRBV7-2
clone_size: -
j_call: TRBJ1-1

cdr3_aa: CASSQDRATYGYTF
cdr3_nt: TGCGCCAGCAGCCAAGATCGGGCGACCTATGGCTACACCTTC
d_call: -
v_call: TRBV4-1
clone_size: -
j_call: TRBJ1-2

cdr3_aa: CASSLAGGNTEAFF
cdr3_nt: TGCGCCAGCAGCTTGGCGGGGGGGAACACTGAAGCTTTCTTT
d_call: -
v_call: TRBV5-1
clone_size: -
j_call: TRBJ1-1

cdr3_aa: CASSLRGRAGLLQETQYF
cdr3_nt: TGTGCCAGCAGCCTCAGAGGGCGAGCGGGACTTCTCCAAGAGACCCAGTACTTC
d_call: TRBD2
v_call: TRBV7-9
clone_size: -
j_call: TRBJ2-5

cdr3_aa: CASSESTGHTEAFF
cdr3_nt: TGTGCCAGCAGCGAATCGACAGGGCACACTGAAGCTTTCTTT
d_call: TRBD1
v_call: TRBV4-2
clone_size: -
j_call: TRBJ1-1

cdr3_aa: CASSRGGLTYNEQFF
cdr3_nt: TGTGCCAGTAGCCGCGGGGGCCTGACCTACAATGAGCAGTTCTTC
d_call: -
v_call: TRBV19
clone_size: -
j_call: TRBJ2-1

cdr3_aa: CASSLEASGEQFF
cdr3_nt: TGTGCCAGCAGCTTAGAGGCTTCCGGTGAGCAGTTCTTC
d_call: -
v_call: TRBV7-7
clone_size: -
j_call: TRBJ2-1

cdr3_aa: CASSSAGTGGGSYEKLFF
cdr3_nt: TGCGCCAGCAGCTCTGCCGGGACAGGGGGCGGATCCTATGAAAAACTGTTTTTT
d_call: TRBD1
v_call: TRBV5-1
clone_size: -
j_call: TRBJ1-4

cdr3_aa: CASSFSMEDEQYF
cdr3_nt: TGTGCCAGCAGCTTCAGTATGGAGGACGAGCAGTACTTC
d_call: -
v_call: TRBV7-2
clone_size: -
j_call: TRBJ2-7

cdr3_aa: CASSTAVSTDTQYF
cdr3_nt: TGTGCCAGTAGTACGGCGGTAAGCACAGATACGCAGTATTTT
d_call: -
v_call: TRBV19
clone_size: -
j_call: TRBJ2-3

cdr3_aa: CASSLHGGAGNTIYF
cdr3_nt: TGTGCCAGCAGCCTCCACGGGGGAGCGGGAAACACCATATATTTT
d_call: -
v_call: TRBV7-3
clone_size: -
j_call: TRBJ1-3

cdr3_aa: CASRNDQGAVTEAFF
cdr3_nt: TGTGCCAGCAGAAACGACCAGGGGGCAGTCACTGAAGCTTTCTTT
d_call: TRBD1
v_call: TRBV6-5
clone_size: -
j_call: TRBJ1-1

cdr3_aa: CATSRDRQDYEQYF
cdr3_nt: TGTGCCACCAGCAGAGATCGGCAGGACTACGAGCAGTACTTC
d_call: -
v_call: TRBV15
clone_size: -
j_call: TRBJ2-7

cdr3_aa: CSARRDQSSPLHF
cdr3_nt: TGCAGCGCGCGCAGGGACCAGAGTTCACCCCTCCACTTT
d_call: -
v_call: TRBV29-1
clone_size: -
j_call: TRBJ1-6

cdr3_aa: CASSPTAGGTEAFF
cdr3_nt: TGTGCCAGCTCACCTACCGCAGGGGGCACTGAAGCTTTCTTT
d_call: TRBD1
v_call: TRBV18
clone_size: -
j_call: TRBJ1-1

cdr3_aa: CASSPNGARNTIYF
cdr3_nt: TGTGCCAGCAGTCCTAACGGGGCTAGGAACACCATATATTTT
d_call: -
v_call: TRBV2
clone_size: -
j_call: TRBJ1-3

cdr3_aa: CASSQGTGVYNEQFF
cdr3_nt: TGTGCCAGCAGCCAAGGGACAGGGGTCTACAATGAGCAGTTCTTC
d_call: TRBD1
v_call: TRBV4-2
clone_size: -
j_call: TRBJ2-1

cdr3_aa: CASSFPPGIHGYTF
cdr3_nt: TGTGCCAGTAGTTTCCCTCCAGGGATTCACGGCTACACCTTC
d_call: -
v_call: TRBV19
clone_size: -
j_call: TRBJ1-2

cdr3_aa: CSVELRDQSSYEQYF
cdr3_nt: TGCAGCGTTGAACTCCGGGACCAGAGCTCCTACGAGCAGTACTTC
d_call: -
v_call: TRBV29-1
clone_size: -
j_call: TRBJ2-7

cdr3_aa: CASSRQGVGEQYF
cdr3_nt: TGTGCCAGTAGTCGGCAGGGTGTCGGCGAGCAGTACTTC
d_call: -
v_call: TRBV19
clone_size: few
j_call: TRBJ2-7

cdr3_aa: CASSGRGGGRANTEAFF
cdr3_nt: TGCGCCAGCAGCGGAAGAGGGGGAGGGAGAGCGAACACTGAAGCTTTCTTT
d_call: -
v_call: TRBV5-1
clone_size: -
j_call: TRBJ1-1

cdr3_aa: CASSQVNSHETQYF
cdr3_nt: TGCGCCAGCAGCCAAGTAAATAGCCACGAGACCCAGTACTTC
d_call: -
v_call: TRBV4-3
clone_size: -
j_call: TRBJ2-5

cdr3_aa: CASSPTQGRQNEAFF
cdr3_nt: TGTGCCAGCTCACCAACTCAGGGGAGGCAAAATGAAGCTTTCTTT
d_call: -
v_call: TRBV18
clone_size: -
j_call: TRBJ1-1

cdr3_aa: CASRAPRGSYGYTF
cdr3_nt: TGTGCCAGCAGAGCCCCCAGGGGCTCCTATGGCTACACCTTC
d_call: -
v_call: TRBV9
clone_size: -
j_call: TRBJ1-2

cdr3_aa: CASSLDTGDGNTIYF
cdr3_nt: TGTGCCAGCAGCCTCGACACAGGGGACGGAAACACCATATATTTT
d_call: TRBD1
v_call: TRBV7-3
clone_size: -
j_call: TRBJ1-3

cdr3_aa: CASSLGTSGQTDTQYF
cdr3_nt: TGTGCCAGCAGCCTAGGGACTAGCGGGCAAACAGATACGCAGTATTTT
d_call: TRBD2
v_call: TRBV7-3
clone_size: -
j_call: TRBJ2-3

cdr3_aa: CASSQEDTEAFF
cdr3_nt: TGCGCCAGCAGCCAGGAGGACACTGAAGCTTTCTTT
d_call: -
v_call: TRBV5-1
clone_size: -
j_call: TRBJ1-1

cdr3_aa: CASRASGERSGNTIYF
cdr3_nt: TGTGCCAGTAGGGCGTCCGGGGAACGCTCTGGAAACACCATATATTTT
d_call: -
v_call: TRBV19
clone_size: -
j_call: TRBJ1-3

cdr3_aa: CASSTRTKGTQYF
cdr3_nt: TGTGCCAGCAGCACCCGGACTAAGGGGACCCAGTACTTC
d_call: -
v_call: TRBV7-6
clone_size: -
j_call: TRBJ2-5

cdr3_aa: CASSDYRLNTEAFF
cdr3_nt: TGTGCCAGCAGCGATTACAGGCTAAACACTGAAGCTTTCTTT
d_call: -
v_call: TRBV6-5
clone_size: -
j_call: TRBJ1-1

cdr3_aa: CASSPLDKINYGYTF
cdr3_nt: TGTGCCAGCAGCCCGCTGGACAAGATAAACTATGGCTACACCTTC
d_call: -
v_call: TRBV14
clone_size: few
j_call: TRBJ1-2

cdr3_aa: CASSLALEAERPRNTIYF
cdr3_nt: TGTGCCAGCAGCTTAGCGCTGGAGGCAGAACGACCCAGAAACACCATATATTTT
d_call: -
v_call: TRBV7-7
clone_size: -
j_call: TRBJ1-3

cdr3_aa: CASSLQAWGAAGGVNYGYTF
cdr3_nt: TGTGCCAGCTCACTACAGGCCTGGGGGGCCGCCGGCGGCGTTAACTATGGCTACACCTTC
d_call: -
v_call: TRBV18
clone_size: -
j_call: TRBJ1-2

cdr3_aa: CASSPGTPGWGANVLTF
cdr3_nt: TGTGCCAGTAGTCCTGGGACTCCGGGTTGGGGGGCCAACGTCCTGACTTTC
d_call: -
v_call: TRBV19
clone_size: -
j_call: TRBJ2-6

cdr3_aa: CASSSRRQGGVDTQYF
cdr3_nt: TGTGCCAGCAGCTCACGGAGACAGGGTGGAGTAGATACGCAGTATTTT
d_call: TRBD1
v_call: TRBV7-2
clone_size: -
j_call: TRBJ2-3

cdr3_aa: CASSSSVAEYF
cdr3_nt: TGCGCCAGCAGCTCATCGGTCGCGGAGTACTTC
d_call: -
v_call: TRBV5-1
clone_size: -
j_call: TRBJ2-7

cdr3_aa: CASSLDRDEAFF
cdr3_nt: TGTGCCAGCAGCCTGGACAGGGATGAAGCTTTCTTT
d_call: TRBD1
v_call: TRBV5-6
clone_size: -
j_call: TRBJ1-1

cdr3_aa: CASGLVPGQPQHF
cdr3_nt: TGTGCTAGTGGTTTGGTACCCGGGCAGCCCCAGCATTTT
d_call: -
v_call: TRBV12-5
clone_size: -
j_call: TRBJ1-5